This T cell receptor (beta chain) was captured in a study of T-cell reconstitution after alpha-beta-depleted transplantation in children. As it was prepared, the TCRbeta library received unique molecular identifiers. TCRdb fed the PCR reads into MiXCR, producing one record per CDR3 protein. This sample has approximately 220,000 distinct CDR3 sequences, with under 20% found just once. This clonotype has at least ten counts. CDR1 is SGHTA, CDR2 FQGNSA, per germline. The ends were cut back, 6 bases at V and 2 bases at J, with 14 bases in the middle. This CDR3 is 15 amino acids long. The TCR sequence derives from a male patient aged 2 to 10 who had a stem cell transplant for acute lymphoblastic leukemia, so the T cells may come from the graft donor. Sequenced here: PBMCs, mostly from graft donor cells, sampled 360 days after TCRalphabeta/CD19-depleted stem cell transplant. The chain links TRBV7-2 to TRBJ2-1; D gene unclear. CDR3 residues: CASRPPGSAYNEQFF. The CDR3 bases are TGTGCCAGCAGGCCGCCCGGAAGCGCCTACAATGAGCAGTTCTTC.